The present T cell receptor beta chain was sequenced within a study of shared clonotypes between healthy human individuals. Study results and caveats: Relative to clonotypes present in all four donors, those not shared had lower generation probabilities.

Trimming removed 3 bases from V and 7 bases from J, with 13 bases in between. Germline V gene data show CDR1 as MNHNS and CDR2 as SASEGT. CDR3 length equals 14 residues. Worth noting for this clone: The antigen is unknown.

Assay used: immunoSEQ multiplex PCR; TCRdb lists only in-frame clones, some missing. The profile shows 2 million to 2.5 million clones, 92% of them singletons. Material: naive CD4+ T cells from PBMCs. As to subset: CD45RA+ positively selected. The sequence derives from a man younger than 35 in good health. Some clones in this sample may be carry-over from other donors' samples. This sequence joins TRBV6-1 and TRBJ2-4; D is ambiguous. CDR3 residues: CASSDDFRRNIQYF. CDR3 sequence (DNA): TGTGCCAGCAGTGATGACTTCCGACGGAACATTCAGTACTTC.